The 10 T cell receptor beta chains below come from one sample, sequenced in a study of cytomegalovirus exposure and HLA in healthy donors. It was with 60 Vbeta and 13 Jbeta primers that the PCR ran. Generated by immunoSEQ multiplex PCR, the TCRdb table keeps only in-frame clones and is missing some. Here the sample spans fewer than 200,000 clones, 78% being singletons. The sample comprised PBMCs. These receptors were collected from a female donor in good health and CMV-seronegative.

This clone turned up a few times. This CDR3 is CASSMLAGLNEQFF. The CDR3 DNA reads TGTGCCAGTAGTATGCTAGCGGGTCTCAATGAGCAGTTCTTC. This chain uses TRBV19 with TRBJ2-1; TRBD2 aligns across 8 bases. After removal of 3 bases from V and 6 bases from J, the junction contained 4 bases not matched to a gene. CDR3 length equals 14 residues. Looked up from germline, CDR1 is LNHDA and CDR2 is SQIVND (reference sequence).

The chain combines TRBV18 with TRBJ2-5; 8 nucleotides agree with TRBD1. Germline V CDR1 and CDR2: KGHSH, LQKENI. The CDR3 runs 16 residues. J lost 2 bases, V lost 6 bases, and 11 bases had no gene match. CDR3 sequence reads: CASSGSRTGSQETQYF. In DNA form, the CDR3 reads TGTGCCAGCTCCGGATCCCGGACAGGGTCTCAAGAGACCCAGTACTTC.

V gene TRBV30 combines with J gene TRBJ2-5, with TRBD2 as a possible D gene (5 bases). This CDR3 has 12 amino acids. Germline V gene lookup returns CDR1 GTSNPN and CDR2 SVGIG (reference sequence). V was pared by 3 bases and J by 11 bases, with 16 bases between. CDR3 protein: CAWSGLPAKQYF. As DNA, the CDR3 is TGTGCCTGGAGCGGACTTCCTGCCAAGCAGTACTTC.

The CDR3 nucleotides are TGTGCCAGTAGTCCCACTGGGACAGGGCTTGGTGGAGCTTTCTTT. This sequence encodes CASSPTGTGLGGAFF. The chain links TRBV19 to TRBJ1-1, with 9 bases lining up with TRBD1. CDR3 size: 15 residues. V lost 5 bases and J lost 10; bases outside the gene matches: 14. Per the germline V gene, CDR1 is LNHDA and CDR2 is SQIVND (reference sequence).

This clone has a handful of counts. This sequence joins TRBV7-2 and TRBJ2-7; TRBD1 aligns across 10 bases. This CDR3 contains 12 residues. Per germline, CDR1 SGHTA and CDR2 FQGNSA. V dropped 5 bases and J dropped 9; count of bases not matched to a gene: 4. This CDR3 reads CASSPRDRGQYF. The CDR3 DNA reads TGTGCCAGCAGCCCAAGGGACAGGGGGCAGTACTTC.

This chain joins TRBV4-3 and TRBJ2-3; tentatively, D is TRBD2 (6 bases). Germline V gives CDR1 LGHNA, CDR2 YSLEER. V lost 1 base and J lost 2, with 13 bases in between. This CDR3 has 16 amino acids. The CDR3 protein is CASSQGREWNTDTQYF. The CDR3 nucleotides are TGCGCCAGCAGCCAAGGACGGGAGTGGAACACAGATACGCAGTATTTT.

This chain uses TRBV7-3 with TRBJ1-5, with 8 bases fitting TRBD1. Looked up from germline, CDR1 is SGHTA and CDR2 is FQGTGA. Losses at the gene ends were 5 bases for V and 3 bases for J; bases not matched to a gene: 15. The length of the CDR3 is 18 residues. CDR3 DNA: TGTGCCAGCAGCCCCGATGACAGGGGAAATTGGAACAATCAGCCCCAGCATTTT. This gives the protein CASSPDDRGNWNNQPQHF.

The chain recombines TRBV27 with TRBJ1-2; 8 bases align to TRBD1. Trimming at V came to 5 bases and at J to 8 bases, leaving 10 bases not matched to a gene. There are 14 residues in the CDR3. Germline-derived CDR1 and CDR2 are MNHEY and SMNVEV (reference sequence). DNA of the CDR3: TGTGCCAGCAGTCCACGGACAGGGATGTTAGGCTACACCTTC. Translation: CASSPRTGMLGYTF.

V and J are TRBV7-8 and TRBJ2-7, with 10 bases aligning to TRBD2. Germline V gene data show CDR1 as SGHVS and CDR2 as FQNEAQ. The CDR3 loop spans 15 amino acids. Losses at the gene ends were 4 bases for V and 3 bases for J; bases not matched to a gene: 6. The CDR3 region has the DNA TGTGCCAGCAGCTCCGGACTAGCGGCCTACTACGAGCAGTACTTC. The encoded protein is CASSSGLAAYYEQYF.

The chain employs TRBV6-6 and TRBJ2-7, with TRBD1 matching over 10 bases. The CDR3 covers 15 residues. The junction had 11 bases not matched to a gene; V was cut back by 6 bases and J by 6 bases. The germline gives CDR1 MNHNY, CDR2 SVGAGI (reference sequence). CDR3 region: CASRTNRDRGAEQYF. The CDR3 DNA reads TGTGCCAGCAGAACGAACCGGGACAGGGGAGCCGAGCAGTACTTC.